This entry features one T cell receptor (beta chain) sequence. This sample is drawn from a study of blood T cell repertoires in COVID-19. Using immunoSEQ multiplex PCR, the repertoire was profiled, and TCRdb retains in-frame clones only, with some absent. Among roughly 68,000 clones listed, over 65% were seen once. V trimming: 4 bases; J trimming: 3 bases; junction bases outside the gene matches: 7. The germline CDR1 and CDR2 sequences are SGHNT and YYREEE (reference sequence). The CDR3 is made up of 14 amino acids. This clonotype originated in a woman of 80 years or more with acute or convalescent COVID-19. The sequencing input was peripheral blood. V usage is TRBV5-4 and J usage is TRBJ2-7; 7 bases map to TRBD1. The CDR3 coding sequence is TGTGCCAGCAGCGCAGCCCCAGGGGGCTACGAGCAGTACTTC. Translating gives CASSAAPGGYEQYF.